One and the same sample provided the 15 T cell receptor beta chains below, sequenced in a study of T cells in women clearing cervical HPV infection. TCRdb's table, derived via immunoSEQ multiplex PCR, lists solely in-frame clones and lacks some. The sample data list 20,000 to 25,000 clones. The sequenced sample was blood buffy coat. The source of these receptors is a woman between 18 and 69 years old with a cervical HPV16 infection that either progressed to CIN3+ or cleared (not recorded which).

About this clone itself: From the germline J gene comes the end of the CDR3, since the read stops 3 residues before it. The chain links TRBV6-2 or TRBV6-3 to TRBJ1-6; 7 nucleotides agree with TRBD1. V shed 6 bases, J shed 8 bases, and the junction held 4 bases outside the gene matches. The germline V gene has CDR1 MNHEY and CDR2 SVGEGT. The CDR3 runs 13 residues. CDR3 DNA, as far as it was read: TGTGCCAGCAGCCGTACAGGGGATTCACCC. Encoded protein: CASSRTGDSP. The CDR3 in its entirety is CASSRTGDSPLHF.

A word on this clone: Read sequence stops 3 residues before the CDR3 end, and the germline J gene provides the missing end. V and J are TRBV18 and TRBJ1-1; D might be TRBD1 (6 bases). CDR1 and CDR2 (germline): KGHSH, LQKENI. CDR3 length: 14 residues. The CDR3 loop reads CASSPPTRQARAFF. The DNA read from the CDR3 is TGTGCCAGCTCACCCCCAACAAGACAGGCCCGC. The full variable domain, its missing parts supplied by reference TRBV18 and TRBJ1-1, is NAGVMQNPRHLVRRRGQEARLRCSPMKGHSHVYWYRQLPEEGLKFMVYLQKENIIDESGMPKERFSAEFPKEGPSILRIQQVVRGDSAAYFCASSPPTRQARAFFGQGTRLTVV.

Regarding this clone: The read gets to within 3 residues of the CDR3 end, and the germline J gene fills in the rest. The gene calls are TRBV20-1 and TRBJ2-3; D uncertain. This CDR3 region has 10 residues. From germline, CDR1 is DFQATT and CDR2 SNEGSKA (reference sequence). The DNA read from the CDR3 is TGCAGTGCTAGAGTTTCCTCG. Amino acid sequence: CSARVSS. From start to end, the CDR3 is CSARVSSQYF.

This clone registers medium-sized by frequency. Read sequence stops 3 residues before the CDR3 end, and the germline J gene provides the missing end. The chain carries TRBV5-1 and TRBJ1-2; 8 bases are shared with TRBD1. With V trimmed by 4 bases and J by 6 bases, 8 bases remained unmatched. This CDR3 contains 14 residues. Germline lookup yields CDR1 SGHRS and CDR2 YFSETQ. The sequenced CDR3 bases are TGCGCCAGCAGCGCACTGAGACAGGGGAATGGC. This codes for CASSALRQGNG. The entire CDR3 reads CASSALRQGNGYTF.

Turning to this clone: The read halts 3 residues ahead of the CDR3 end, with the missing end drawn from the germline J gene. V gene TRBV6-2 or TRBV6-3 combines with J gene TRBJ1-2; weak D call: TRBD1 (5 bases). This CDR3 has 14 amino acids. The V gene lost 8 bases and the J gene lost 0 bases, with 13 bases spanning the gap. Germline-derived CDR1 and CDR2 are MNHEY and SVGEGT. CDR3 DNA, as far as it was read: TGTGCCAGCCGATTGGCAGGGCCTAACTATGGC. This translates into CASRLAGPNYG. The full CDR3 protein is CASRLAGPNYGYTF.

As regards this clone: The CDR3 end lies 3 residues beyond the end of the read and is filled in from the germline J gene. This rearrangement joins TRBV7-3 to TRBJ1-2, with D uncertain. Germline CDR1 and CDR2: SGHTA and FQGTGA. The CDR3 spans 15 residues. Partial CDR3 DNA: TGTGCCAGCAGCTTAAACCCGGATGGTGTGGGCGGC. Its protein is CASSLNPDGVGG. The entire CDR3 sequence reads CASSLNPDGVGGYTF.

For this clone: Read data end 3 residues before the CDR3 end; the end is taken from the germline J gene. This chain links TRBV5-5 with TRBJ2-7; 7 nucleotides line up with TRBD1. J lost 6 bases, V lost 0 bases, and 3 bases had no gene match. CDR1 is SGHKS and CDR2 is YYEKEE in the germline V gene (reference sequence). This CDR3 spans 13 amino acids. CDR3 DNA (partial): TGTGCCAGCAGCTTGGAACAGGGGCGCGAG. Its protein is CASSLEQGRE. The full CDR3 reads CASSLEQGREQYF.

For this clone: The read gets to within 3 residues of the CDR3 end, and the germline J gene fills in the rest. The chain joins TRBV5-1 to TRBJ1-3; D ambiguous. Germline loops: CDR1 SGHRS, CDR2 YFSETQ. This CDR3 contains 14 residues. V was shortened by 4 bases and J by 0 bases, with 8 bases between the two germline ends. CDR3 DNA, as far as it was read: TGCGCCAGCAGCCCCCAGAGCTCTGGAAACACC. This encodes CASSPQSSGNT. From start to end, the CDR3 is CASSPQSSGNTIYF.

Details on this clone: The missing CDR3 end, 3 residues past where the read stops, is filled in from the germline J gene. This chain uses TRBV5-8 with TRBJ1-6, with D tentatively TRBD1 (5 bases). The CDR3 length is 14 residues. The V and J ends lost 4 bases and 6 bases respectively, with 11 bases between them. Germline V CDR1 and CDR2: SGHTS, YDEGEE. The sequenced CDR3 bases are TGTGCCAGCAGCATCGACAGAGCTAATTCACCC. It translates to CASSIDRANSP. The CDR3 reads in full as CASSIDRANSPLHF.

As to this clone: The CDR3 end is not reached by the read, which stops 3 residues before it; the germline J gene fills it in. J is TRBJ2-7 and V is TRBV7-2, with D tentatively TRBD2 (6 bases). CDR1 is SGHTA, CDR2 FQGNSA, per germline. Trimming shortened V by 4 bases and J by 1 base, and 14 bases separated the two germline ends. The CDR3 sequence is 15 residues long. The CDR3 region is CASSSLPGTSYEQYF. The CDR3 DNA, read in part, is TGTGCCAGCAGCTCCTTACCGGGGACTTCCTACGAG.

Concerning this clone itself: The DNA ends 3 residues before the CDR3 does, and the rest of the CDR3 is filled in from the germline J gene. This chain links TRBV18 with TRBJ1-1; D remains ambiguous. The CDR3 has 14 residues. Germline values: CDR1 KGHSH, CDR2 LQKENI. The covered CDR3 bases are TGTGCCAGCTCGCGAAAACTCGGGCGGGAGACC. It specifies CASSRKLGRET. In full, the CDR3 reads CASSRKLGRETAFF.

Note on this clone: Read coverage stops 3 residues before the CDR3 terminus; the germline J gene supplies the remainder. This chain joins TRBV6-1 and TRBJ1-1, with D hard to call. Germline V gene data show CDR1 as MNHNS and CDR2 as SASEGT. V dropped 4 bases and J dropped 4 bases, with 10 bases sitting between them. This CDR3 contains 13 residues. The CDR3 reads CASSGGRSTEAFF. The DNA read from the CDR3 is TGTGCCAGCAGTGGTGGCAGAAGCACTGAA.

In the case of this clone: The read terminates 3 residues before the CDR3 end, so the remaining end is supplied by the germline J gene. The rearrangement joins TRBV10-2 to TRBJ2-5; 8 nucleotides line up with TRBD1. V lost 8 bases to trimming and J lost 5 bases; unmatched junction nucleotides: 10. CDR3 length: 14 amino acids. Germline V gives CDR1 WSHSY, CDR2 SAAADI. The CDR3 loop is CASCLRGRGETQYF. The sequenced CDR3 bases are TGCGCCAGCTGTCTCAGGGGGCGCGGGGAGACC.

A remark on this clone: The DNA ends 3 residues before the CDR3 does, and the rest of the CDR3 is filled in from the germline J gene. This chain links TRBV10-3 with TRBJ2-1, with a possible D match to TRBD2 (6 bases). The length of the CDR3 is 12 residues. CDR1 ENHRY and CDR2 SYGVKD come from the germline V gene. Trimming stripped 7 bases from V and 6 bases from J, with 10 bases between. CDR3 DNA (partial): TGTGCCATCATGGGTAGCGGCAATGAG. Translated, it gives CAIMGSGNE. The full-length CDR3 reads as CAIMGSGNEQFF.

This CDR3 is CSASPPGQGSYEQYF. The DNA read from the CDR3 is TGCAGTGCTAGCCCACCGGGACAGGGCTCCTACGAG. The gene calls are TRBV20-1 and TRBJ2-7; 9 bases match TRBD1. The read terminates 3 residues before the CDR3 end, so the remaining end is supplied by the germline J gene. The CDR3 length is 15 residues. The trim removed 3 bases at V and 0 bases at J, leaving 6 bases unmatched. The germline V gene encodes CDR1 DFQATT and CDR2 SNEGSKA (reference sequence).